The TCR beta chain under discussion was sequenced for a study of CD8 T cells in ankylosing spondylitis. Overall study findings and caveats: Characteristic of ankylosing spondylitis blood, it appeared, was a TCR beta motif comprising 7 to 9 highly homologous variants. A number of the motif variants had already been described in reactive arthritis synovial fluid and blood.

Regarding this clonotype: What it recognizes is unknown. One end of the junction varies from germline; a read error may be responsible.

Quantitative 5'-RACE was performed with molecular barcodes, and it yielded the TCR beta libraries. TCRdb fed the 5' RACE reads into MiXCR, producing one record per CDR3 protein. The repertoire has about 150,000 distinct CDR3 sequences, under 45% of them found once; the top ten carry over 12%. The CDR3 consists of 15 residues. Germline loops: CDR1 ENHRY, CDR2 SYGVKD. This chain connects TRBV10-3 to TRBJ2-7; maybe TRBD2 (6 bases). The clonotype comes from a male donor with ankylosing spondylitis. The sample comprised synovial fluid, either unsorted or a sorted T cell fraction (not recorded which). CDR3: CAISAPGLLSDEQYF. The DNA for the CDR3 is TGTGCCATCAGTGCTCCGGGACTTCTCTCCGACGAGCAGTACTTC.